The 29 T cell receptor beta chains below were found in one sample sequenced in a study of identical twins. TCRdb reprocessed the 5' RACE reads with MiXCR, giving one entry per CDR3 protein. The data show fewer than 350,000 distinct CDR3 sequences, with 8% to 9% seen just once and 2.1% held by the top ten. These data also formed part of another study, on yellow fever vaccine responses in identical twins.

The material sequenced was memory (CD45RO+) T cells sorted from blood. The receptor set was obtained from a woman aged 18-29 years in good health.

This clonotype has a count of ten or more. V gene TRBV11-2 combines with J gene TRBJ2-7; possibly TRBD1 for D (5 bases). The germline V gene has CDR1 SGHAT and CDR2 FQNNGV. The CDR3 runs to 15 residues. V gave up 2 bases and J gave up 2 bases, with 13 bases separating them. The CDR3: CASSLTGNHAYEQYV. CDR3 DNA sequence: TGTGCCAGCAGCTTAACAGGAAACCATGCCTACGAGCAGTACGTC.

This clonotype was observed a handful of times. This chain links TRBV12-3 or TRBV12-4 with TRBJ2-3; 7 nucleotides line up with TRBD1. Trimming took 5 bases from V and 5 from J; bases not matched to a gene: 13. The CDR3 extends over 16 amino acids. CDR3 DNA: TGTGCCAGCAGTCACGACAGGGCCGGTGGGAGAGATACGCAGTATTTT. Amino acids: CASSHDRAGGRDTQYF.

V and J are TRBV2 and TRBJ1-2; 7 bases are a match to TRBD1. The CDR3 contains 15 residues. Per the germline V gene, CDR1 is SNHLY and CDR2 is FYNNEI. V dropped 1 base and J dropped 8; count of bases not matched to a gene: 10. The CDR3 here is CASSEGLVTGSGYTF. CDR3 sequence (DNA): TGTGCCAGCAGTGAAGGCCTGGTGACAGGGTCCGGCTACACCTTC.

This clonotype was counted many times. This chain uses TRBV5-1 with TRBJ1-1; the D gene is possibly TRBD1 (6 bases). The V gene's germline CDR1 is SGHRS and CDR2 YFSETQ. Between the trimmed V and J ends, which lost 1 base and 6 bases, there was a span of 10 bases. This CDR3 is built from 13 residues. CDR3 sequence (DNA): TGCGCCAGCAGCTTGCAGGGGTACGCTGAAGCTTTCTTT. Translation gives CASSLQGYAEAFF.

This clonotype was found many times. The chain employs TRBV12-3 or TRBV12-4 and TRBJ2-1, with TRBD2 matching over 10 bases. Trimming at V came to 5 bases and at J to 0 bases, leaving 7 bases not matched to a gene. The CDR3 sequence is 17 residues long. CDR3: CASSPIAGGSSYNEQFF. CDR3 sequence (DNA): TGTGCCAGCAGTCCCATAGCGGGAGGTAGCTCCTACAATGAGCAGTTCTTC.

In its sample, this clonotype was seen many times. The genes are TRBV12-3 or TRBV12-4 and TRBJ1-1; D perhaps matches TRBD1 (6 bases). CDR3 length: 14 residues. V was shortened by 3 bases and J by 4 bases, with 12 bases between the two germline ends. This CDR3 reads CASSFGQGSTEAFF. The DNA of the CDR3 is TGTGCCAGCAGTTTCGGTCAGGGGAGCACTGAAGCTTTCTTT.

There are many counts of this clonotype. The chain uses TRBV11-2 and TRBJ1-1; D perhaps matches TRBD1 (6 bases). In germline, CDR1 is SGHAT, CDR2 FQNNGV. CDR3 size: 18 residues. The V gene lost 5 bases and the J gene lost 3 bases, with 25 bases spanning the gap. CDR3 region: CASSPRGAGDAPDTEAFF. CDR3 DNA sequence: TGTGCCAGCAGCCCCCGGGGGGCAGGGGACGCGCCAGACACTGAAGCTTTCTTT. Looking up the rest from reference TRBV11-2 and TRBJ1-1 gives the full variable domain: EAGVAQSPRYKIIEKRQSVAFWCNPISGHATLYWYQQILGQGPKLLIQFQNNGVVDDSQLPKDRFSAERLKGVDSTLKIQPAKLEDSAVYLCASSPRGAGDAPDTEAFFGQGTRLTVV.

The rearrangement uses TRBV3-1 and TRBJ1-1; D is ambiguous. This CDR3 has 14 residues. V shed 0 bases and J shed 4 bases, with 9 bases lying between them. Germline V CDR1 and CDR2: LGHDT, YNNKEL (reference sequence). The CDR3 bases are TGTGCCAGCAGCCAAGATCTAGGTCGCACTGAAGCTTTCTTT. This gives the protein CASSQDLGRTEAFF.

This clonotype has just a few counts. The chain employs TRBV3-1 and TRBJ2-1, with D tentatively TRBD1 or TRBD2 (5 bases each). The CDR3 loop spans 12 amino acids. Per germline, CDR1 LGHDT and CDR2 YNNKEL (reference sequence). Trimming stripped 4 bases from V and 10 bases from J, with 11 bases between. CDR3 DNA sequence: TGTGCCAGCAGCCTTCCGAGGGGCGAGCAGTTCTTC. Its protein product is CASSLPRGEQFF.

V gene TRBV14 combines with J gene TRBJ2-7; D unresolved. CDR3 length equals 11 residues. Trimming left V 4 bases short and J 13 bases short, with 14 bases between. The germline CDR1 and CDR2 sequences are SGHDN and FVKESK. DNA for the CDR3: TGTGCCAGCAGCCTCAGAGGTCCACGTTACTTC. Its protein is CASSLRGPRYF.

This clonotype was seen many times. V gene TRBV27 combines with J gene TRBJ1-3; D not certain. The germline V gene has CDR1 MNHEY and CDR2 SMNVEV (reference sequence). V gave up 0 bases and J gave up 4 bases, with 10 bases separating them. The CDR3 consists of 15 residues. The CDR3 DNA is TGTGCCAGCAGTTTATCGACTGGGTCGGGAAACACCATATATTTT. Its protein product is CASSLSTGSGNTIYF.

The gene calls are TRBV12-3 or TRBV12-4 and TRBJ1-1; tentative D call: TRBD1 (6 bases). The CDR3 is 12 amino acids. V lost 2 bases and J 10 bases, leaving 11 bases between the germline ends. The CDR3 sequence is CASSLMTGVAFF. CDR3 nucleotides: TGTGCCAGCAGTTTAATGACAGGAGTAGCTTTCTTT.

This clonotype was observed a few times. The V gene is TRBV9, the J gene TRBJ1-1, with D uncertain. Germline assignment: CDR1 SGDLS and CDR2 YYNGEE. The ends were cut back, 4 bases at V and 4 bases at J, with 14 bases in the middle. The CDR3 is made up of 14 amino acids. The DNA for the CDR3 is TGTGCCAGCAGCACGACACCTTTGGGCACTGAAGCTTTCTTT. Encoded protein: CASSTTPLGTEAFF.

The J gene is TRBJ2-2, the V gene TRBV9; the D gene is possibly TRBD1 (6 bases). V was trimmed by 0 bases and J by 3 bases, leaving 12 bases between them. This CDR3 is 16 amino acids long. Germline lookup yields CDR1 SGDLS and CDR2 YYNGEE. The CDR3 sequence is CASSVGGRAYTGELFF. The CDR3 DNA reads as TGTGCCAGCAGCGTAGGGGGGCGAGCGTACACCGGGGAGCTGTTTTTT.

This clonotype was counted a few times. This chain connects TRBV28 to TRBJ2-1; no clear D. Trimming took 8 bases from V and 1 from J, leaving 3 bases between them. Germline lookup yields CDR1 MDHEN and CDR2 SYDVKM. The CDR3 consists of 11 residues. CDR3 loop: CASQSYNEQFF. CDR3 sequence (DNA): TGTGCCAGCCAATCCTACAATGAGCAGTTCTTC.

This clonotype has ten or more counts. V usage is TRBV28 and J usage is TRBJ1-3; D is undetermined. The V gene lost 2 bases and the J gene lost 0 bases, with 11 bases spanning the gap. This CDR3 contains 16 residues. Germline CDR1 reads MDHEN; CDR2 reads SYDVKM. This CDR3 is CASSLPTPSSGNTIYF. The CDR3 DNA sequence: TGTGCCAGCAGTTTACCGACACCCAGCTCTGGAAACACCATATATTTT. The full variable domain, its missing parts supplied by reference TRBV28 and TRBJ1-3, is DVKVTQSSRYLVKRTGEKVFLECVQDMDHENMFWYRQDPGLGLRLIYFSYDVKMKEKGDIPEGYSVSREKKERFSLILESASTNQTSMYLCASSLPTPSSGNTIYFGEGSWLTVV.

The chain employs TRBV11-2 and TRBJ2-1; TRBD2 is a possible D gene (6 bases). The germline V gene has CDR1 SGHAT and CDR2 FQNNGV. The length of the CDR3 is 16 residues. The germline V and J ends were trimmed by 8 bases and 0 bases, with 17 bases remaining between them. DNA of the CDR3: TGTGCCAGCCTTAGGGTGGCGGGGAACTCCTACAATGAGCAGTTCTTC. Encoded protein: CASLRVAGNSYNEQFF.

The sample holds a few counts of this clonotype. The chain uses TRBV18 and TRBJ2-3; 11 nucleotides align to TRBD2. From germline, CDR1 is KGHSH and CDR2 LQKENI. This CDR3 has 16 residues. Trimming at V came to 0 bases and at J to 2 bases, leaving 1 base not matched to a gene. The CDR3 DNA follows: TGTGCCAGCTCACCACCGGGACTAGCGGCCACAGATACGCAGTATTTT. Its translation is CASSPPGLAATDTQYF. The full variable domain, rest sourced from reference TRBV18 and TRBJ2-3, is NAGVMQNPRHLVRRRGQEARLRCSPMKGHSHVYWYRQLPEEGLKFMVYLQKENIIDESGMPKERFSAEFPKEGPSILRIQQVVRGDSAAYFCASSPPGLAATDTQYFGPGTRLTVL.

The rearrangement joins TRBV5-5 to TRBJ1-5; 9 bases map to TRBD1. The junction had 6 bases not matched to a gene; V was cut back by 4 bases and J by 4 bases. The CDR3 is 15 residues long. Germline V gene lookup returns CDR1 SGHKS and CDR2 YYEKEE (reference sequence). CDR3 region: CASSPDRGNNQPQHF. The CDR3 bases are TGTGCCAGCAGCCCCGACAGGGGGAATAATCAGCCCCAGCATTTT. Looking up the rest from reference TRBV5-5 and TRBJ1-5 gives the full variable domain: DAGVTQSPTHLIKTRGQQVTLRCSPISGHKSVSWYQQVLGQGPQFIFQYYEKEERGRGNFPDRFSARQFPNYSSELNVNALLLGDSALYLCASSPDRGNNQPQHFGDGTRLSIL.

The CDR3: CATSDLQTYNEQFF. In DNA form, the CDR3 reads TGTGCCACCAGTGATTTGCAAACTTACAATGAGCAGTTCTTC. The rearrangement links TRBV24-1 to TRBJ2-1, with no clear D. Germline CDR1 and CDR2: KGHDR and SFDVKD. CDR3 length: 14 amino acids. With 0 bases removed from V and 4 bases from J, the gap between germline ends came to 6 bases.

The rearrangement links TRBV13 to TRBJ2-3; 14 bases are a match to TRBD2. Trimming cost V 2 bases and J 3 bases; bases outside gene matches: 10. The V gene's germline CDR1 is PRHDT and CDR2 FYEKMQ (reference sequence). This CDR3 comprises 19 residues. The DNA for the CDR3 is TGTGCCAGCAGCTTATCTGGGACTAGCGGGGGAGTACGGACAGATACGCAGTATTTT. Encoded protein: CASSLSGTSGGVRTDTQYF.

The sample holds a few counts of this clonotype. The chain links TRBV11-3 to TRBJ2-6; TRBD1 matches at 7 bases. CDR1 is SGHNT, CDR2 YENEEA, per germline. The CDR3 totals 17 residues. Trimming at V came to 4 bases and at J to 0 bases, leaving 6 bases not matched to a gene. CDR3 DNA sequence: TGTGCCAGCAGCTCCAGGACAGGCTCCTCTGGGGCCAACGTCCTGACTTTC. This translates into CASSSRTGSSGANVLTF.

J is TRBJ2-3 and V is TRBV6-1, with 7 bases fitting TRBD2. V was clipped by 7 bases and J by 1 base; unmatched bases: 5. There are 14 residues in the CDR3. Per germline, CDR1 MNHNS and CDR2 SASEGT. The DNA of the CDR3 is TGTGCCAGCACACGGGGGGTGGGCACAGATACGCAGTATTTT. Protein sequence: CASTRGVGTDTQYF.

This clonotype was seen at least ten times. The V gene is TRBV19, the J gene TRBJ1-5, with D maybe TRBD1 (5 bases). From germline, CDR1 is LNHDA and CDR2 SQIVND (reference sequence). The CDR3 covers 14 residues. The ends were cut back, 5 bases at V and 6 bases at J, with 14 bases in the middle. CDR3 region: CASSAEGASQPQHF. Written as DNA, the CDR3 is TGTGCCAGTAGTGCTGAAGGGGCATCTCAGCCCCAGCATTTT. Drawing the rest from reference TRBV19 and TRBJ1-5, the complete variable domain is DGGITQSPKYLFRKEGQNVTLSCEQNLNHDAMYWYRQDPGQGLRLIYYSQIVNDFQKGDIAEGYSVSREKKESFPLTVTSAQKNPTAFYLCASSAEGASQPQHFGDGTRLSIL.

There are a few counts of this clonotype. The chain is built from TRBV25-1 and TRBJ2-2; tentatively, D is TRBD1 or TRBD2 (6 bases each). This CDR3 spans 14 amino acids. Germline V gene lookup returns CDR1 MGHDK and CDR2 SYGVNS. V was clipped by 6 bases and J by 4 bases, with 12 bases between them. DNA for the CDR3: TGTGCCAGCAGCGACAGGAGGGTCACCGGGGAGCTGTTTTTT. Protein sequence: CASSDRRVTGELFF.

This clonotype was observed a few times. The CDR3 DNA reads as TGTGCCATCAGTGACCTTGTAGGGACAACAAGAAACTATGGCTACACCTTC. It yields the protein CAISDLVGTTRNYGYTF. The chain carries TRBV10-3 and TRBJ1-2; D is possibly TRBD1 (6 bases). Trimming pared 3 bases from V and 2 bases from J, leaving 19 bases between. Looked up from germline, CDR1 is ENHRY and CDR2 is SYGVKD. The CDR3 runs to 17 residues.

In DNA form, the CDR3 reads TGTGCCAGCAGCCTCAGACCAAACAATGAGCAGTTCTTC. Amino acids: CASSLRPNNEQFF. The V call is TRBV11-3, the J call TRBJ2-1; D is uncertain. The CDR3 covers 13 residues. In germline, CDR1 is SGHNT, CDR2 YENEEA. Trimming left V 5 bases short and J 5 bases short, with 10 bases between.

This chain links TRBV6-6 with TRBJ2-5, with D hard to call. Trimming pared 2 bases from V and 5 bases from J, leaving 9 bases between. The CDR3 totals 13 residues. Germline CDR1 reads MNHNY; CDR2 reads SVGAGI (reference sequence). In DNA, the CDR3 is TGTGCCAGCAGTTACGAAGGTAGTGAGACCCAGTACTTC. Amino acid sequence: CASSYEGSETQYF.

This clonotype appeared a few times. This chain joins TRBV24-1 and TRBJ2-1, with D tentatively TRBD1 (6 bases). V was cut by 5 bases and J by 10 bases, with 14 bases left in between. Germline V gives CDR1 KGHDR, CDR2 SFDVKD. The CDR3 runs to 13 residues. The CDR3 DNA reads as TGTGCCACCAGTGGGACTGGGGGCGCGGAGCAGTTCTTC. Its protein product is CATSGTGGAEQFF.